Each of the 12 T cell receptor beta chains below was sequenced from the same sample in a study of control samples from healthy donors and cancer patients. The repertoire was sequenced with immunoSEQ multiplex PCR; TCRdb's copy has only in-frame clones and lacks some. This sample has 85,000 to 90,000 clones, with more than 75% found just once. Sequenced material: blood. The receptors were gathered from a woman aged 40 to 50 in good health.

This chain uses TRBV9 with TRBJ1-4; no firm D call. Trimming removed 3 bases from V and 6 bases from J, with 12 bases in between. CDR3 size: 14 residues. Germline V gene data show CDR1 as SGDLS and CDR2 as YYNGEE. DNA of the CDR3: TGTGCCAGCAGCGCCGTAAACGGGGATGAAAAACTGTTTTTT. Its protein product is CASSAVNGDEKLFF.

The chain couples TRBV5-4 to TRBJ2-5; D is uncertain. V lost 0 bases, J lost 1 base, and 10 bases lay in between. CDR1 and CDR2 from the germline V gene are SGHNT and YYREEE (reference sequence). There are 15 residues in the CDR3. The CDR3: CASSLAPPSQETQYF. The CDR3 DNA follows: TGTGCCAGCAGCTTGGCCCCCCCTAGCCAAGAGACCCAGTACTTC.

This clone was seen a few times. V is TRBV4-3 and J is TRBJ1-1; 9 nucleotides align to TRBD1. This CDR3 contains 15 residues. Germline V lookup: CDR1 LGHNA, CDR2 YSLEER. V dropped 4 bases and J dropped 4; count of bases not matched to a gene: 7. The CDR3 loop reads CASSLQGQGGTEAFF. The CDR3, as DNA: TGCGCCAGCAGCCTCCAGGGACAGGGCGGCACTGAAGCTTTCTTT.

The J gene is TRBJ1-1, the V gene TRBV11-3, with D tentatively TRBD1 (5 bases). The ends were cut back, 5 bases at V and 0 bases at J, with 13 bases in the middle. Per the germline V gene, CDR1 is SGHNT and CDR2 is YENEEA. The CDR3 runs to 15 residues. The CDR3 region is CASSRSGTVNTEAFF. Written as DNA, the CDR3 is TGTGCCAGCAGCCGATCCGGGACGGTGAACACTGAAGCTTTCTTT.

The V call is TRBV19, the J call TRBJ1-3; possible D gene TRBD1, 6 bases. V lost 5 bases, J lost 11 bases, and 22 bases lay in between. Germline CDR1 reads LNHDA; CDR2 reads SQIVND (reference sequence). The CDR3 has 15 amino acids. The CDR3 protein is CASSLGDNLFRAIYF. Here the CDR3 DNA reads TGTGCCAGTAGTCTCGGGGACAATTTATTTCGCGCCATATATTTT. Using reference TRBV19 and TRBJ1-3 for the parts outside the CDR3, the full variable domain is DGGITQSPKYLFRKEGQNVTLSCEQNLNHDAMYWYRQDPGQGLRLIYYSQIVNDFQKGDIAEGYSVSREKKESFPLTVTSAQKNPTAFYLCASSLGDNLFRAIYFGEGSWLTVV.

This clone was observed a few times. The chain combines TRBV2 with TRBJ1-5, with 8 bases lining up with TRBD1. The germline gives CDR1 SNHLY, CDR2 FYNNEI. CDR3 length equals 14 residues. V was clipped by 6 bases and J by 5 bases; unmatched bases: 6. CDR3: CASRDRGGYQPQHF. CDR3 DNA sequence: TGTGCCAGCAGAGACAGGGGCGGGTATCAGCCCCAGCATTTT.

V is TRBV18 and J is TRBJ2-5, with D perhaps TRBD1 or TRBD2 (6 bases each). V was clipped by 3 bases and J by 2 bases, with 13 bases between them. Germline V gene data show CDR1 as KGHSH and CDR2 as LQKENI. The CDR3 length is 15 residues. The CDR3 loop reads CASSPPEGGQETQYF. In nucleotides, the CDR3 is TGTGCCAGCTCACCCCCAGAAGGGGGGCAAGAGACCCAGTACTTC.

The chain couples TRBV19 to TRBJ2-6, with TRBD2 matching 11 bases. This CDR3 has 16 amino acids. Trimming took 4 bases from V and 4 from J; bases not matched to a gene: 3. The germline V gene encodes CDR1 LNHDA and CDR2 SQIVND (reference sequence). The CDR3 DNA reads TGTGCCAGTAGTAGACTAGCGGGGTACGGGGCCAACGTCCTGACTTTC. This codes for CASSRLAGYGANVLTF.

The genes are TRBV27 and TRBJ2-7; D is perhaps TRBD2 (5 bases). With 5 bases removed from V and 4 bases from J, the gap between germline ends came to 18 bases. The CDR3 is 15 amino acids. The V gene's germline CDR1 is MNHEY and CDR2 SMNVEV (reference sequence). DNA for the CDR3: TGTGCCAGCAGTACGCGACGGCTTACGGGGTACGAGCAGTACTTC. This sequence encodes CASSTRRLTGYEQYF.

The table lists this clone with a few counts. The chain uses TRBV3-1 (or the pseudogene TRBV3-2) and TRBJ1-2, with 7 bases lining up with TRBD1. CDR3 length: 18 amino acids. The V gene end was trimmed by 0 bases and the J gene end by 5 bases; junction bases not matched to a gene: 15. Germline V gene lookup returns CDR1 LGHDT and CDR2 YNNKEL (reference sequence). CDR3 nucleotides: TGTGCCAGCAGCCAAGATCCTCGCACCGTTACAGGGGCTTATGGCTACACCTTC. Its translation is CASSQDPRTVTGAYGYTF.

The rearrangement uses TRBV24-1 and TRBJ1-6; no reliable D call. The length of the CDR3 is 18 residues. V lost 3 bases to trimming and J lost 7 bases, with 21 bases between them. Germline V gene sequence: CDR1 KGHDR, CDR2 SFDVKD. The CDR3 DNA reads TGTGCCACCAGTGATACAGACTCGGACTCCCCGGTCAATTCACCCCTCCACTTT. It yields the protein CATSDTDSDSPVNSPLHF.

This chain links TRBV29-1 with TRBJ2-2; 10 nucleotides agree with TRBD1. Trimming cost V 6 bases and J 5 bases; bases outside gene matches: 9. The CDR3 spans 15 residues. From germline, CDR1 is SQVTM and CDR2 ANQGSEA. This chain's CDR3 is CSVKLPGQGTGELFF. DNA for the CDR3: TGCAGCGTAAAACTCCCGGGACAGGGGACCGGGGAGCTGTTTTTT.